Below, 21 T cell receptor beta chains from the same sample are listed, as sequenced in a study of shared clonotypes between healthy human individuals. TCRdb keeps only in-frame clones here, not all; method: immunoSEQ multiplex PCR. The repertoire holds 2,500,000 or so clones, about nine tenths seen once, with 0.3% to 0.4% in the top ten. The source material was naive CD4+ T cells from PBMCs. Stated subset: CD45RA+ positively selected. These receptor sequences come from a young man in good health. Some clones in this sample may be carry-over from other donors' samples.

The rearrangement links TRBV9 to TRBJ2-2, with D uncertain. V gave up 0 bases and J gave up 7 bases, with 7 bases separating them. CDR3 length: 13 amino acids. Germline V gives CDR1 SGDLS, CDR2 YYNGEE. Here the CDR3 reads CASSVGPRGELFF. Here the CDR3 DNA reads TGTGCCAGCAGCGTAGGGCCCCGCGGGGAGCTGTTTTTT.

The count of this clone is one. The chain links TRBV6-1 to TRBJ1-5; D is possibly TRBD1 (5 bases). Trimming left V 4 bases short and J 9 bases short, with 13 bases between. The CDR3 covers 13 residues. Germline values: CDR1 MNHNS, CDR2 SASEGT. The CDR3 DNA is TGTGCCAGCAGTGGACAGCCTTATGGGCCCCAGCATTTT. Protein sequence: CASSGQPYGPQHF.

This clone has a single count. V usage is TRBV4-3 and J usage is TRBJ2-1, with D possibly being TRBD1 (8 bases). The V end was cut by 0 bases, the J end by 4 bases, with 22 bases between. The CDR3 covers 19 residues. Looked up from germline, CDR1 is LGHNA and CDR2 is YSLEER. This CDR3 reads CASSQDLGGAGGEYNEQFF. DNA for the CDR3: TGCGCCAGCAGCCAAGATCTAGGGGGGGCAGGGGGCGAGTACAATGAGCAGTTCTTC.

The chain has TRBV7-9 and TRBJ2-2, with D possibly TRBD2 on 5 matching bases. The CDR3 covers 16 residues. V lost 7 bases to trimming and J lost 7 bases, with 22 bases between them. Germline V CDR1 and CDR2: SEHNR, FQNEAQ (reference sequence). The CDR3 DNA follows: TGTGCCAGCAAGCTTAGTAACGACTACTGGGTCGGGGAGCTGTTTTTT. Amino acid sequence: CASKLSNDYWVGELFF.

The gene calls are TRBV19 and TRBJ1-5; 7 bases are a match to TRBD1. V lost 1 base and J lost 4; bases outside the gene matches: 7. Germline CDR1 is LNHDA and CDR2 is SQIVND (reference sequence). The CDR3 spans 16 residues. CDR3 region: CASSIGRGRRNQPQHF. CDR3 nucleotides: TGTGCCAGTAGTATAGGGAGGGGGCGCAGGAATCAGCCCCAGCATTTT.

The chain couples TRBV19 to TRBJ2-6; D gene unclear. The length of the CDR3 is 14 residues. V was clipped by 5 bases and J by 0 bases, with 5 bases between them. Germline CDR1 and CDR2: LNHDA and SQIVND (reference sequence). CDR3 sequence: CASSLRSGANVLTF. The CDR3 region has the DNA TGTGCCAGTAGTCTTCGCTCTGGGGCCAACGTCCTGACTTTC.

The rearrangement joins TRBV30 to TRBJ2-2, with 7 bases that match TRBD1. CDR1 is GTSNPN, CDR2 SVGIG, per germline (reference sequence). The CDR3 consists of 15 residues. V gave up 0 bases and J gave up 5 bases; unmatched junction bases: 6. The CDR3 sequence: CAWSVQDRKTGELFF. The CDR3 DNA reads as TGTGCCTGGAGTGTACAGGACAGGAAGACCGGGGAGCTGTTTTTT.

The CDR3 region is CASSYSPGQTQYF. CDR3 bases: TGTGCCAGCAGTTACTCACCGGGGCAGACCCAGTACTTC. The J gene is TRBJ2-5, the V gene TRBV6-5; D tentatively fits TRBD1 or TRBD2 (5 bases each). CDR1 and CDR2 (germline): MNHEY, SVGAGI. The CDR3 sequence is 13 residues long. V was pared by 0 bases and J by 6 bases, with 8 bases between.

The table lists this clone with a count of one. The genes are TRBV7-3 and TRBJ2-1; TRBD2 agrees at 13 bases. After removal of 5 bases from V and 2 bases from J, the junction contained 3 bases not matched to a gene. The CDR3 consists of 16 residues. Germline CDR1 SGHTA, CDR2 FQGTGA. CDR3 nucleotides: TGTGCCAGCAGCCTACTAGCGGGAGGGCCCTACAATGAGCAGTTCTTC. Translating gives CASSLLAGGPYNEQFF.

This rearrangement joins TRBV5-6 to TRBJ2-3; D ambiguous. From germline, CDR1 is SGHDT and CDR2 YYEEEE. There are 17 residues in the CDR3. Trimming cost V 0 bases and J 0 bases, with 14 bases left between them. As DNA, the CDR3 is TGTGCCAGCAGCTTGGCCGTTTCCGTCCCAAGCACAGATACGCAGTATTTT. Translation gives CASSLAVSVPSTDTQYF.

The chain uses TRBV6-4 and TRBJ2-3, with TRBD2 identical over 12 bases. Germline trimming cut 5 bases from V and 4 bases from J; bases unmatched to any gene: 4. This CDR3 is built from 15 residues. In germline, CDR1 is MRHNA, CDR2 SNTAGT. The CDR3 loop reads CASSSLAGGPDTQYF. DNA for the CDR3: TGTGCCAGCAGTTCCCTAGCGGGAGGGCCAGATACGCAGTATTTT.

The CDR3 nucleotides are TGTGCCAGCAGCCGGGAGATGTCGGGGGGCAACTATGGCTACACCTTC. This encodes CASSREMSGGNYGYTF. V is TRBV5-4 and J is TRBJ1-2, with D perhaps TRBD1 (6 bases). The V gene lost 4 bases and the J gene lost 2 bases, with 18 bases spanning the gap. The CDR3 length is 16 residues. Per germline, CDR1 SGHNT and CDR2 YYREEE (reference sequence).

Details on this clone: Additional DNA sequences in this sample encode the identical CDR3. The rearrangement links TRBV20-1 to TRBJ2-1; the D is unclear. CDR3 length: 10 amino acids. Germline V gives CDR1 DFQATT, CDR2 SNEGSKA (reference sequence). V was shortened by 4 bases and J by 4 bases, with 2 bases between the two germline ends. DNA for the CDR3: TGCAGTGCTACTTACAATGAGCAGTTCTTC. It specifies CSATYNEQFF.

CDR3 amino acids: CASSPGWGLEKLFF. CDR3 in DNA: TGTGCCAGCAGCCCAGGGTGGGGGCTGGAAAAACTGTTTTTT. The chain combines TRBV9 with TRBJ1-4, with a possible D match to TRBD1 (6 bases). Germline CDR1 reads SGDLS; CDR2 reads YYNGEE. The CDR3 extends over 14 amino acids. Trimming pared 4 bases from V and 8 bases from J, leaving 15 bases between.

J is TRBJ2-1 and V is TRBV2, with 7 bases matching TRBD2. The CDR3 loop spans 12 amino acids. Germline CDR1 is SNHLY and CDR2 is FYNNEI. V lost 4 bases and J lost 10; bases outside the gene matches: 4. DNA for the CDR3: TGTGCCAGCAGTGCCGGGACTACAGAGCAGTTCTTC. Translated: CASSAGTTEQFF.

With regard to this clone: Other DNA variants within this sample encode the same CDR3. The CDR3 DNA reads TGTGCCAGCAGCTTCTCGGAGAACACTGAAGCTTTCTTT. Translating it yields CASSFSENTEAFF. This chain connects TRBV7-2 to TRBJ1-1; D is undetermined. Trimming removed 3 bases at V and 1 base at J, with 6 bases between. CDR3 length: 13 amino acids. CDR1 SGHTA and CDR2 FQGNSA come from the germline V gene.

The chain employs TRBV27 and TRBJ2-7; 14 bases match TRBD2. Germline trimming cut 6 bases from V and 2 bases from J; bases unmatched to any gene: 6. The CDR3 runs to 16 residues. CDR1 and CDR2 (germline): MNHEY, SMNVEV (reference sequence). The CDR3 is CASRRGLAGGTYEQYF. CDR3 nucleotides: TGTGCCAGCAGACGAGGACTAGCGGGAGGAACCTACGAGCAGTACTTC.

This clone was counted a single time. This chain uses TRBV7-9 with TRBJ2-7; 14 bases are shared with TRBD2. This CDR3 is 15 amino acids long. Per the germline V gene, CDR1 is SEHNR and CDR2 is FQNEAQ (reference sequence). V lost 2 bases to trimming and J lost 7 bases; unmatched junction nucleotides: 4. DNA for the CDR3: TGTGCCAGCAGCTTATTGGGACTAGCGGGAGATGAGCAGTACTTC. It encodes CASSLLGLAGDEQYF. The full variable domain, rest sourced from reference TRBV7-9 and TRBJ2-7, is DTGVSQNPRHKITKRGQNVTFRCDPISEHNRLYWYRQTLGQGPEFLTYFQNEAQLEKSRLLSDRFSAERPKGSFSTLEIQRTEQGDSAMYLCASSLLGLAGDEQYFGPGTRLTVT.

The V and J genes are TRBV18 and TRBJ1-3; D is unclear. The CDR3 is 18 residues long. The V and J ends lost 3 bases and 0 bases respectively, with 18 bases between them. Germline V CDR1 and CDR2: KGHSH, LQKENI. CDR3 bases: TGTGCCAGCTCACCGACCAGACCCGACCCGCTCTCTGGAAACACCATATATTTT. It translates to CASSPTRPDPLSGNTIYF. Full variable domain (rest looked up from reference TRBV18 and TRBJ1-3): NAGVMQNPRHLVRRRGQEARLRCSPMKGHSHVYWYRQLPEEGLKFMVYLQKENIIDESGMPKERFSAEFPKEGPSILRIQQVVRGDSAAYFCASSPTRPDPLSGNTIYFGEGSWLTVV.

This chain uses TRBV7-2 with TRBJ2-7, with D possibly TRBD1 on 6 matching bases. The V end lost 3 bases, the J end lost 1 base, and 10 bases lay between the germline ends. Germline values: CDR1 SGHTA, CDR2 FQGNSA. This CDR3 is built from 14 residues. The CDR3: CASSFGGRSYEQYF. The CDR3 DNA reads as TGTGCCAGCAGCTTTGGGGGCCGGTCCTACGAGCAGTACTTC.

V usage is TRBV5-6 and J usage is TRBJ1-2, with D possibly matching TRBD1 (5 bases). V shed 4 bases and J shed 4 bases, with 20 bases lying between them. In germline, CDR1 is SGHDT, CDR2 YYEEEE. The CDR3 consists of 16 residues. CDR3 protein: CASSPNSQRGVYGYTF. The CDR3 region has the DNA TGTGCCAGCAGCCCCAACTCTCAGAGGGGCGTCTATGGCTACACCTTC.